The next 22 T cell receptor beta chains were all read from a single sample in a study of early T cells in non-severe SARS-CoV-2 infection. Via MiXCR, TCRdb re-called the 5' RACE reads, giving one row per CDR3 protein. The sample includes some 67,000 distinct CDR3 sequences, approximately 13% of them seen just once. The specimen sequenced was whole blood. The receptors were sampled from an adult who was a healthcare worker with PCR-confirmed SARS-CoV-2 infection or an uninfected control (not recorded which).

This clonotype was found many times. The rearrangement uses TRBV9 and TRBJ1-1; no definite D call. The V and J ends lost 0 bases and 1 base respectively, with 7 bases between them. This CDR3 has 14 residues. Per germline, CDR1 SGDLS and CDR2 YYNGEE. This CDR3 reads CASSVGAANTEAFF. DNA of the CDR3: TGTGCCAGCAGCGTAGGCGCAGCGAACACTGAAGCTTTCTTT.

This clonotype was seen many times. This rearrangement joins TRBV19 to TRBJ1-5; a possible D gene is TRBD1 (5 bases). The germline V gene encodes CDR1 LNHDA and CDR2 SQIVND (reference sequence). The CDR3 is 16 amino acids. The ends were cut back, 3 bases at V and 2 bases at J, with 14 bases in the middle. The CDR3 is CASSISGLSGNQPQHF. The CDR3 DNA reads TGTGCCAGTAGTATTTCAGGGCTCAGTGGCAATCAGCCCCAGCATTTT.

This clonotype was counted a few times. The J gene is TRBJ1-1, the V gene TRBV11-2, with no clear D. The V and J ends lost 1 base and 1 base respectively, with 7 bases between them. The CDR3 is made up of 14 amino acids. Looked up from germline, CDR1 is SGHAT and CDR2 is FQNNGV. CDR3 region: CASSLGPANTEAFF. CDR3 DNA sequence: TGTGCCAGCAGCTTAGGCCCGGCGAACACTGAAGCTTTCTTT. Using reference TRBV11-2 and TRBJ1-1 for the parts outside the CDR3, the full variable domain is EAGVAQSPRYKIIEKRQSVAFWCNPISGHATLYWYQQILGQGPKLLIQFQNNGVVDDSQLPKDRFSAERLKGVDSTLKIQPAKLEDSAVYLCASSLGPANTEAFFGQGTRLTVV.

This clonotype was found many times. This chain uses TRBV5-1 with TRBJ2-5; a weak D match, TRBD2 (7 bases). CDR1 and CDR2 from the germline V gene are SGHRS and YFSETQ. The germline V and J ends were trimmed by 1 base and 5 bases, with 18 bases remaining between them. The CDR3 length is 16 residues. The DNA of the CDR3 is TGCGCCAGCAGCTTGCGAACTAGCGACAGGATGGAGACCCAGTACTTC. Protein product: CASSLRTSDRMETQYF.

This clonotype showed up just a few times. This chain connects TRBV28 to TRBJ2-3; no clear D gene. There are 12 residues in the CDR3. Germline V gene lookup returns CDR1 MDHEN and CDR2 SYDVKM. The germline V and J ends were trimmed by 4 bases and 5 bases, with 7 bases remaining between them. This CDR3 reads CASSSRLDTQYF. CDR3 DNA sequence: TGTGCCAGCAGTTCACGACTAGATACGCAGTATTTT. The full variable domain, rest sourced from reference TRBV28 and TRBJ2-3, is DVKVTQSSRYLVKRTGEKVFLECVQDMDHENMFWYRQDPGLGLRLIYFSYDVKMKEKGDIPEGYSVSREKKERFSLILESASTNQTSMYLCASSSRLDTQYFGPGTRLTVL.

This clonotype was seen a handful of times. The V call is TRBV20-1, the J call TRBJ2-1; the D call may be TRBD1 or TRBD2 (5 bases each). The germline CDR1 and CDR2 sequences are DFQATT and SNEGSKA (reference sequence). V lost 3 bases, J lost 9 bases, and 12 bases lay in between. The CDR3 extends over 12 amino acids. CDR3 in DNA: TGCAGTGCTAGCGCAAAGAGGGGTGAGCAGTTCTTC. Its protein is CSASAKRGEQFF.

This clonotype turned up a few times. The chain combines TRBV4-3 with TRBJ2-1; TRBD2 matches at 14 bases. The V gene's germline CDR1 is LGHNA and CDR2 YSLEER. The length of the CDR3 is 17 residues. V shed 4 bases, J shed 5 bases, and the junction held 7 bases outside the gene matches. Written as DNA, the CDR3 is TGCGCCAGCAGCCCGGGACTAGCGGGGGCCATAGACAATGAGCAGTTCTTC. Amino acid sequence: CASSPGLAGAIDNEQFF.

The genes are TRBV7-8 and TRBJ1-1, with D possibly TRBD1 on 6 matching bases. Germline assignment: CDR1 SGHVS and CDR2 FQNEAQ. CDR3 size: 13 residues. V was pared by 5 bases and J by 9 bases, with 16 bases between. The CDR3 DNA is TGTGCCAGCAGCGGGGGGTCCCAGGGGAAAGCTTTCTTT. Protein: CASSGGSQGKAFF. Supplemented by reference TRBV7-8 and TRBJ1-1, the full variable domain reads GAGVSQSPRYKVAKRGQDVALRCDPISGHVSLFWYQQALGQGPEFLTYFQNEAQLDKSGLPSDRFFAERPEGSVSTLKIQRTQQEDSAVYLCASSGGSQGKAFFGQGTRLTVV.

The chain couples TRBV3-1 to TRBJ1-1; D is perhaps TRBD1 (6 bases). This CDR3 has 15 amino acids. Germline CDR1 reads LGHDT; CDR2 reads YNNKEL (reference sequence). Between the trimmed V and J ends, which lost 3 bases and 7 bases, there was a span of 18 bases. This chain's CDR3 is CASSHRTGNGGEAFF. CDR3 nucleotides: TGTGCCAGCAGCCATAGAACAGGGAATGGAGGTGAAGCTTTCTTT.

Only a few counts were recorded for this clonotype. The chain employs TRBV29-1 and TRBJ1-2, with 7 positions matching TRBD1. This CDR3 has 13 residues. The J segment lost 1 base and the V segment lost 4 bases, leaving 3 bases of the junction unmatched. CDR1 is SQVTM, CDR2 ANQGSEA, per germline. For the CDR3, the DNA is TGCAGCGTTGCCCGGGACAGTAACTATGGCTACACCTTC. This codes for CSVARDSNYGYTF. The full variable domain, with the rest looked up from reference TRBV29-1 and TRBJ1-2, is SAVISQKPSRDICQRGTSLTIQCQVDSQVTMMFWYRQQPGQSLTLIATANQGSEATYESGFVIDKFPISRPNLTFSTLTVSNMSPEDSSIYLCSVARDSNYGYTFGSGTRLTVV.

There are a few counts of this clonotype. The chain has TRBV5-8 and TRBJ1-2; D call uncertain. The CDR3 loop spans 12 amino acids. CDR1 SGHTS and CDR2 YDEGEE come from the germline V gene. The ends were cut back, 6 bases at V and 4 bases at J, with 10 bases in the middle. CDR3 in DNA: TGTGCCAGCACCTCATGGAGCTATGGCTACACCTTC. Translated, it gives CASTSWSYGYTF.

Note on this clonotype: At one end the junction does not follow the germline gene, possibly because of a read error. This chain uses TRBV11-2 with TRBJ2-1; 11 bases fit TRBD2. The CDR3 totals 12 residues. Germline V gene lookup returns CDR1 SGHAT and CDR2 FQNNGV. CDR3 region: CASSPLAGGVAF. CDR3 DNA sequence: TGTGCCAGCAGCCCCCTAGCGGGGGGCGTTGCCTTC.

This clonotype was counted between two and nine times. CDR3 in DNA: TGTGCCAGCAGCTTTTTTGGTTCCCCCTACAATGAGCAGTTCTTC. This sequence encodes CASSFFGSPYNEQFF. This chain links TRBV7-9 with TRBJ2-1; D not resolved. The germline gives CDR1 SEHNR, CDR2 FQNEAQ (reference sequence). This CDR3 has 15 amino acids. The V end was cut by 3 bases, the J end by 2 bases, with 11 bases between.

The rearrangement uses TRBV7-6 and TRBJ2-3; the D gene is possibly TRBD2 (6 bases). This CDR3 contains 13 residues. V lost 5 bases to trimming and J lost 6 bases, with 12 bases between them. The germline gives CDR1 SGHVS, CDR2 FNYEAQ. The CDR3 reads CASSPGVVDTQYF. The CDR3, as DNA: TGTGCCAGCAGCCCGGGGGTGGTGGATACGCAGTATTTT.

V gene TRBV6-6 combines with J gene TRBJ1-4; 10 nucleotides align to TRBD1. Trimming took 6 bases from V and 8 from J; bases not matched to a gene: 6. Germline-derived CDR1 and CDR2 are MNHNY and SVGAGI (reference sequence). The length of the CDR3 is 14 residues. The CDR3 spells CASRRGDRGEKLFF. The CDR3 coding sequence is TGTGCCAGCAGGAGGGGGGACAGGGGCGAAAAACTGTTTTTT.

This clonotype occurred a few times. The V and J genes are TRBV29-1 and TRBJ2-3; the match to TRBD1 covers 9 bases. Germline V gene data show CDR1 as SQVTM and CDR2 as ANQGSEA. The CDR3 spans 14 residues. Unmatched junction bases numbered 8, after V lost 5 bases and J lost 5 bases. Here the CDR3 reads CSVWTGAPQDTQYF. The CDR3, as DNA: TGCAGCGTTTGGACAGGGGCGCCGCAAGATACGCAGTATTTT.

Many counts were recorded for this clonotype. This CDR3 is CASSLQAGVEKLFF. The CDR3, as DNA: TGTGCCAGCAGTTTACAGGCAGGGGTTGAAAAACTGTTTTTT. The chain is built from TRBV12-3 or TRBV12-4 and TRBJ1-4, with TRBD1 as a possible D gene (6 bases). The CDR3 contains 14 residues. V was shortened by 2 bases and J by 7 bases, with 11 bases between the two germline ends.

This clonotype was detected many times. The chain joins TRBV5-6 to TRBJ2-7; no definite D call. The CDR3 consists of 13 residues. Trimming shortened V by 1 base and J by 2 bases, and 7 bases separated the two germline ends. Per germline, CDR1 SGHDT and CDR2 YYEEEE. CDR3 sequence reads: CASSLTVTYEQYF. CDR3 DNA sequence: TGTGCCAGCAGCTTGACGGTGACCTACGAGCAGTACTTC.

V is TRBV29-1 and J is TRBJ1-1, with D maybe TRBD1 (6 bases). Trimming removed 6 bases from V and 5 bases from J, with 16 bases in between. The germline V gene has CDR1 SQVTM and CDR2 ANQGSEA. The CDR3 sequence is 13 residues long. CDR3 sequence (DNA): TGCAGCGTGAACCGGGACACCAGGACTGAAGCTTTCTTT. It specifies CSVNRDTRTEAFF.

This clonotype was counted only a few times. V is TRBV20-1 and J is TRBJ1-5; D call uncertain. V lost 5 bases and J lost 2, with 7 bases in between. The CDR3 is made up of 12 amino acids. The germline V gene encodes CDR1 DFQATT and CDR2 SNEGSKA (reference sequence). The CDR3 DNA reads TGCAGTGCTCAGGCTGGCAATCAGCCCCAGCATTTT. Protein: CSAQAGNQPQHF.

The table lists this clonotype with a few counts. The chain employs TRBV29-1 and TRBJ2-1; D is undetermined. CDR3 length: 12 amino acids. CDR1 and CDR2 from the germline V gene are SQVTM and ANQGSEA. Trimming stripped 5 bases from V and 7 bases from J, with 12 bases between. CDR3 in amino acids: CSVIQVGNEQFF. CDR3 bases: TGCAGCGTTATCCAGGTGGGGAATGAGCAGTTCTTC.

Only a few counts were recorded for this clonotype. The chain joins TRBV6-5 to TRBJ2-1; 7 nucleotides match TRBD2. With V trimmed by 5 bases and J by 0 bases, 4 bases remained unmatched. CDR1 is MNHEY and CDR2 is SVGAGI in the germline V gene. The CDR3 totals 15 residues. The CDR3 DNA is TGTGCCAGCAGTGCCGGGGGGAGCTCCTACAATGAGCAGTTCTTC. Translating gives CASSAGGSSYNEQFF.